This TCR beta chain was captured in a study of OX40 agonist ivuxolimab in advanced cancers. TCRdb's table, derived via immunoSEQ multiplex PCR, lists solely in-frame clones and lacks some. The profile shows over 70,000 clones, approximately 91% of them singletons. On this clone itself: Other DNA sequences of this sample code for an identical CDR3.

Trimming removed 3 bases from V and 5 bases from J; junction bases left unmatched: 6. CDR3 length: 14 residues. The V gene's germline CDR1 is SGHDT and CDR2 YYEEEE. The specimen comprised CD4+ or CD8+ T cells sorted from blood, sampled in a trial of the OX40 agonist ivuxolimab. The TCR sequence derives from an adult with an advanced solid tumor such as melanoma, head and neck, liver or kidney cancer. This chain uses TRBV5-6 with TRBJ2-5, with TRBD1 matching 8 bases. The CDR3 here is CASSSQGAGETQYF. The CDR3 bases are TGTGCCAGCAGCTCTCAGGGGGCAGGGGAGACCCAGTACTTC.